Following are 23 T cell receptor beta chains from one sample sequenced in a study of shared clonotypes between healthy human individuals. The data were produced by immunoSEQ multiplex PCR, yet TCRdb's version contains in-frame clones alone and is incomplete. The profile shows around 720,000 clones, 73% of them singletons. Sequenced material: memory CD4+ T cells sorted from blood. As to subset: CD45RA-negative fraction. These receptors were obtained from a woman in her thirties in good health.

This clone was seen only a few times. This chain connects TRBV6-1 to TRBJ2-2, with 9 bases lining up with TRBD1. Unmatched junction bases numbered 4, after V lost 6 bases and J lost 5 bases. Germline V gene lookup returns CDR1 MNHNS and CDR2 SASEGT. The CDR3 runs to 14 residues. CDR3 amino acids: CASRGTGKTGELFF. The CDR3 DNA follows: TGTGCCAGCAGAGGGACAGGGAAGACCGGGGAGCTGTTTTTT.

This clone was seen at least ten times. The V and J genes are TRBV11-2 and TRBJ2-5; D possibly matches TRBD1 or TRBD2 (5 bases each). The CDR3 length is 15 residues. With 3 bases removed from V and 5 bases from J, the gap between germline ends came to 16 bases. The germline V gene has CDR1 SGHAT and CDR2 FQNNGV. In nucleotides, the CDR3 is TGTGCCAGCAGCTTGGGGGACGGCCATACGGAGACCCAGTACTTC. It codes for CASSLGDGHTETQYF.

Note on this clone: Different DNA sequences within this sample yield the same CDR3. This sequence joins TRBV28 and TRBJ1-5; 7 bases align to TRBD1. Germline-derived CDR1 and CDR2 are MDHEN and SYDVKM. V lost 5 bases and J lost 6; bases outside the gene matches: 4. The CDR3 sequence is 13 residues long. The chain's CDR3 is CASSPTGVQPQHF. CDR3 coding DNA: TGTGCCAGCAGTCCCACAGGGGTTCAGCCCCAGCATTTT.

The chain couples TRBV29-1 to TRBJ2-1, with D possibly TRBD2 on 6 matching bases. The CDR3 runs to 14 residues. The germline CDR1 and CDR2 sequences are SQVTM and ANQGSEA. The germline V and J ends were trimmed by 5 bases and 0 bases, with 11 bases remaining between them. The CDR3 DNA reads as TGCAGCGTTCGGGGGACCAGCTCCTACAATGAGCAGTTCTTC. Translation: CSVRGTSSYNEQFF.

CDR3 coding DNA: TGTGCCAGCAGTTGGTTAATAACAGGGGGGAATATGAACACTGAAGCTTTCTTT. As protein: CASSWLITGGNMNTEAFF. The chain recombines TRBV6-7 with TRBJ1-1; the match to TRBD1 covers 8 bases. TRBV6-7 falls under the ORF class, with uncertain function. This CDR3 is built from 18 residues. V trimming: 4 bases; J trimming: 0 bases; junction bases outside the gene matches: 13.

About this clone itself: Within the sample, other DNA sequences also encode this same CDR3. This chain connects TRBV5-6 to TRBJ2-7, with TRBD1 matching over 11 bases. V lost 4 bases and J lost 2; bases outside the gene matches: 5. Germline CDR1 SGHDT, CDR2 YYEEEE. The CDR3 sequence is 15 residues long. The CDR3 coding sequence is TGTGCCAGCAGCCTAGGGACAGGGGGACCCTACGAGCAGTACTTC. This encodes CASSLGTGGPYEQYF.

The chain couples TRBV9 to TRBJ2-1, with a tentative D call TRBD2 (6 bases). Germline CDR1 is SGDLS and CDR2 is YYNGEE. The germline V and J ends were trimmed by 2 bases and 8 bases, with 17 bases remaining between them. There are 15 residues in the CDR3. This chain's CDR3 is CASSVTGTWTDEQFF. In DNA form, the CDR3 reads TGTGCCAGCAGCGTTACCGGGACTTGGACCGATGAGCAGTTCTTC.

CDR3 bases: TGTGCCAGCAGCTTACGGGGGCGCTTCTATGGCTACACCTTC. Protein sequence: CASSLRGRFYGYTF. The V gene is TRBV7-2, the J gene TRBJ1-2; possibly TRBD1 for D (6 bases). V dropped 2 bases and J dropped 4 bases, with 11 bases sitting between them. In germline, CDR1 is SGHTA, CDR2 FQGNSA. The CDR3 totals 14 residues.

The chain uses TRBV5-1 and TRBJ2-7, with D tentatively TRBD1 or TRBD2 (5 bases each). CDR1 and CDR2 (germline): SGHRS, YFSETQ. This CDR3 spans 15 amino acids. The V gene lost 2 bases and the J gene lost 4 bases, with 16 bases spanning the gap. The CDR3 nucleotides read TGCGCCAGCAGCTTCGGACACTCCAGCGGTTACGAGCAGTACTTC. Amino acids: CASSFGHSSGYEQYF.

Details on this clone: Other DNA sequences of this sample code for an identical CDR3. This chain uses TRBV5-1 with TRBJ2-2, with a tentative D call TRBD2 (6 bases). The V gene lost 4 bases and the J gene lost 4 bases, with 11 bases spanning the gap. The CDR3 runs to 14 residues. CDR1 is SGHRS, CDR2 YFSETQ, per germline. Here the CDR3 reads CASSPGTVTGELFF. In DNA, the CDR3 is TGCGCCAGCAGCCCAGGGACTGTCACCGGGGAGCTGTTTTTT.

V gene TRBV7-3 combines with J gene TRBJ2-1; perhaps D is TRBD1 or TRBD2 (5 bases each). V lost 6 bases, J lost 5 bases, and 17 bases lay in between. Germline CDR1 reads SGHTA; CDR2 reads FQGTGA. The CDR3 runs to 15 residues. The CDR3 DNA follows: TGTGCCAGCAGTCCTACCCGGGACCCGAACAATGAGCAGTTCTTC. Protein: CASSPTRDPNNEQFF. The entire variable domain, with the rest obtained from reference TRBV7-3 and TRBJ2-1, is as follows: GAGVSQTPSNKVTEKGKYVELRCDPISGHTALYWYRQSLGQGPEFLIYFQGTGAADDSGLPNDRFFAVRPEGSVSTLKIQRTERGDSAVYLCASSPTRDPNNEQFFGPGTRLTVL.

The gene calls are TRBV5-4 and TRBJ2-7; 7 bases agree with TRBD2. The CDR3 runs to 16 residues. Germline loops: CDR1 SGHNT, CDR2 YYREEE (reference sequence). The V gene end was trimmed by 4 bases and the J gene end by 0 bases; junction bases not matched to a gene: 10. CDR3 protein: CASSKPDGRSSYEQYF. CDR3 DNA: TGTGCCAGCAGCAAGCCCGACGGGAGGAGCTCCTACGAGCAGTACTTC.

This clone has only a few counts. V usage is TRBV10-3 and J usage is TRBJ2-1, with 14 bases identical to TRBD2. The germline V gene has CDR1 ENHRY and CDR2 SYGVKD. J was trimmed by 1 base and V by 4 bases; bases with no gene match: 6. The CDR3 is 18 amino acids. CDR3 protein: CAISAGTSGSLSYNEQFF. The CDR3 nucleotides are TGTGCCATCAGTGCCGGGACTAGCGGGAGCTTGTCCTACAATGAGCAGTTCTTC.

The chain recombines TRBV6-5 with TRBJ2-3; possibly TRBD2 for D (6 bases). This CDR3 comprises 14 residues. V was shortened by 5 bases and J by 9 bases, with 18 bases between the two germline ends. CDR1 is MNHEY, CDR2 SVGAGI, per germline. As DNA, the CDR3 is TGTGCCAGCAGTCCCCGGGACTCTCCCCGCACGCAGTATTTT. Its protein product is CASSPRDSPRTQYF.

This rearrangement joins TRBV28 to TRBJ2-3; 7 bases fit TRBD2. Per germline, CDR1 MDHEN and CDR2 SYDVKM. The CDR3 is made up of 11 amino acids. V lost 9 bases and J lost 11; bases outside the gene matches: 8. CDR3 nucleotides: TGTGCCAGTCGGGGGGAGGTAGGGCAGTATTTT. Translation: CASRGEVGQYF.

J is TRBJ2-5 and V is TRBV28, with D perhaps TRBD2 (5 bases). The J call could be wrong; TRBJ2-7 is a better fit for the DNA end. The CDR3 runs to 13 residues. Germline V gene sequence: CDR1 MDHEN, CDR2 SYDVKM. The CDR3 DNA is TGTGCCAGCAAACGGACTGCATCCTACGAGCAGTACTTC. This translates into CASKRTASYEQYF.

The chain employs TRBV10-1 and TRBJ2-3, with 9 nucleotides matching TRBD2. The CDR3 loop spans 14 amino acids. The ends lost 3 bases at V and 5 bases at J; junction bases unmatched: 3. Germline V lookup: CDR1 WNHNN, CDR2 SYGVQD (reference sequence). This CDR3 reads CASSEAGGRDTQYF. CDR3 DNA sequence: TGCGCCAGCAGTGAAGCGGGAGGTAGAGATACGCAGTATTTT.

This clone was observed a few times. The chain links TRBV28 to TRBJ2-7; the D gene is possibly TRBD2 (5 bases). The V gene's germline CDR1 is MDHEN and CDR2 SYDVKM. V lost 4 bases to trimming and J lost 3 bases, with 10 bases between them. CDR3 length: 13 amino acids. CDR3 residues: CASSSGLDYEQYF. CDR3 nucleotides: TGTGCCAGCAGTTCCGGACTCGACTACGAGCAGTACTTC.

This clone was observed a few times. The rearrangement links TRBV5-4 to TRBJ1-1; D not resolved. CDR1 and CDR2 (germline): SGHNT, YYREEE (reference sequence). The CDR3 runs to 15 residues. V was trimmed by 0 bases and J by 4 bases, leaving 13 bases between them. The CDR3 sequence is CASSLALGESTEAFF. The CDR3 nucleotides read TGTGCCAGCAGCTTGGCCCTGGGCGAGAGCACTGAAGCTTTCTTT.

In DNA form, the CDR3 reads TGTGCCAGTAACCGACCCCACTCTGGGGCCAACGTCCTGACTTTC. This encodes CASNRPHSGANVLTF. The chain is built from TRBV28 and TRBJ2-6; D is uncertain. Trimming removed 9 bases from V and 0 bases from J, with 12 bases in between. The CDR3 covers 15 residues. Germline V gene data show CDR1 as MDHEN and CDR2 as SYDVKM.

This sequence joins TRBV4-1 and TRBJ1-2, with 7 positions matching TRBD1. V lost 2 bases and J lost 4; bases outside the gene matches: 4. CDR1 is MGHRA and CDR2 is YSYEKL in the germline V gene. CDR3 size: 14 residues. This CDR3 reads CASSQQGGGYGYTF. CDR3 DNA sequence: TGCGCCAGCAGCCAACAGGGGGGGGGCTATGGCTACACCTTC.

This clone was observed once. CDR3 bases: TGCGCCAGCAGTTACGTCATGTTTGGGACTGAAGCTTTCTTT. Amino acid sequence: CASSYVMFGTEAFF. The V and J genes are TRBV10-2 and TRBJ1-1; D is ambiguous. Germline V gene sequence: CDR1 WSHSY, CDR2 SAAADI. Trimming pared 5 bases from V and 5 bases from J, leaving 15 bases between. This CDR3 region has 14 residues.

This sequence joins TRBV6-6 and TRBJ1-5; D uncertain. The germline CDR1 and CDR2 sequences are MNHNY and SVGAGI (reference sequence). V lost 2 bases and J lost 7, with 9 bases in between. The CDR3 is 13 residues long. As DNA, the CDR3 is TGTGCCAGCAGTTACAGGGTGGAACAGCCCCAGCATTTT. It specifies CASSYRVEQPQHF.